These T cell receptor beta chains were read from a single sample in a study of T cell repertoires in cytomegalovirus infection. A single record per CDR3 protein comes from TCRdb applying MiXCR to the reads. Among about 130,000 distinct CDR3 sequences listed, over 25% were seen once. Their specific antigens are unknown. The sequencing used CD8+ T cells from cultured PBMCs, collected from culture after CMV antigen stimulation. These receptor sequences come from a human donor in good health (CMV status not recorded). Some clones in this sample may be carry-over from other donors' samples. CDR3s include the opening cysteine and the closing phenylalanine or tryptophan. The D gene is left open where the match is weak.

>TRBV6-2/TRBV6-3|TRBJ2-2|TRBD1
CASSSPGQGSTGELFF
>TRBV4-1|TRBJ2-1|.
CASSQVGSHNEQFF
>TRBV6-1|TRBJ1-5|.
CASTGWGYSNQPQHF
>TRBV24-1|TRBJ2-7|TRBD1
CATSDSTGGRDEQYF
>TRBV6-6|TRBJ2-1|.
CASSYSAGYEQFF
>TRBV6-1|TRBJ1-5|.
CATLVHSLPKTGWKGNQPQHF
>TRBV29-1|TRBJ2-7|TRBD1
CSVAGTGRADEQYF
>TRBV6-2/TRBV6-3|TRBJ1-4|.
CASTGVWNEKLFF
>TRBV15|TRBJ1-1|TRBD1
CATSMDRGPREAFF
>TRBV4-2|TRBJ2-2|TRBD1
CASSQDRTSTGELFF
>TRBV20-1|TRBJ2-7|TRBD1
CSARPLQGAYEQYF
>TRBV7-6|TRBJ2-1|TRBD2
CASSPRPPGLAGVSYNEQFF
>TRBV6-1|TRBJ2-1|TRBD2
CATTGLAEINEQFF
>TRBV5-6|TRBJ1-2|.
CASSPTRTAYGYTF
>TRBV7-2|TRBJ2-7|TRBD2
CASSLASGFYEQYF
>TRBV19|TRBJ2-7|.
CASSAGSEQYF